Listed below are T cell receptor beta chains from one sample, sequenced in a study of T-cell reconstitution after alpha-beta-depleted transplantation in children. TCRdb re-called the PCR reads with MiXCR, one entry per CDR3 protein. In the table there are approximately 130,000 distinct CDR3 sequences, roughly 9.7% of which are singletons. The sequencing used PBMCs, mostly from graft donor cells, collected 180 days after TCRalphabeta/CD19-depleted stem cell transplant. The receptors here all came from a girl under three years old who had a stem cell transplant for combined immunodeficiency, so the T cells may come from the graft donor. CDR3s include the opening cysteine and the closing phenylalanine or tryptophan.

cdr3_aa | v_call
CASSPGTGVTDTQYF | TRBV7-7
CATSRFAGTGGDEQYF | TRBV15
CASSLDGLAGGPWSYEQYF | TRBV11-2
CASSPGQGYGYTF | TRBV5-1
CSVVDPVYGYTF | TRBV29-1
CASSLWRGADTQYF | TRBV12-3/TRBV12-4
CAWSVLQGPYNEQFF | TRBV30
CASSPDSRTDTQYF | TRBV7-9
CASSPRQTDTQYF | TRBV6-6
CASSFPGLVFEQYF | TRBV2
CASSQGPARGMPTDTQYF | TRBV4-1
CASSGDPRIGALAETDTQYF | TRBV5-1
CSVGLTETQYF | TRBV29-1
CASSTPDSDGYTF | TRBV7-9
CASSLNTVYANTGELFF | TRBV5-1
CASSLTPSEQYF | TRBV7-9
CASRRRFGGTDTGELFF | TRBV7-2
CSARDPADNYYGYTF | TRBV20-1
CASSQRLSRDTQYF | TRBV7-2
CASSPTASGNTIYF | TRBV5-1
CASSLGGPGVTEAFF | TRBV27
CASSPGTSYQETQYF | TRBV6-2/TRBV6-3
CASSLDPGPSYEQYF | TRBV7-2
CASSWGLAPYNEQFF | TRBV27
CASRNGISGPYNEQFF | TRBV10-2
CASSFRQGSTSYNEQFF | TRBV5-1
CATSRGLRGHHNQPQHF | TRBV15
CASTQGAGEQFF | TRBV3-1
CASSSIGRLPQETQYF | TRBV5-1
CASSPTAGLAPEGDTQYF | TRBV11-2
CASSPQVISYNEQFF | TRBV12-3/TRBV12-4
CASSLGAGVSSYEQYF | TRBV11-2
CASSQGVFFTDTQYF | TRBV14
CAIRTGEYEQYF | TRBV10-3
CASSLPLLRANTGELFF | TRBV12-3/TRBV12-4
CASSLSGGDYQQYEQYF | TRBV27
CSVDGRTTDTQYF | TRBV29-1
CASSLETSGSIDEQFF | TRBV7-8
CASSLKGTSGRGSSYEQYF | TRBV11-1